The 3 T cell receptor beta chains given below trace back to one sample, sequenced in a study of control samples from healthy donors and cancer patients (TCRdb year 2020). Libraries were prepared through the immunoSEQ multiplex PCR assay. TCRdb provides this immuneACCESS table in a form limited to in-frame rearrangements. Some clones are lacking; in checked studies, under half of them reflect an unresolved V gene, and why the rest are absent is not known. This sample comprises tens of thousands of clones, about 88% of them detected only once. The ten largest clones add up to roughly 1.2% of the sample. The specimen was blood. The receptors originated from a woman between 50 and 59 years old in good health.

V gene TRBV15 combines with J gene TRBJ2-5, with TRBD2 identical over 9 bases. CDR1 and CDR2 from the germline V gene are LNHNV and YYDKDF (reference sequence). This CDR3 region has 14 residues. J lost 5 bases, V lost 4 bases, and 5 bases had no gene match. Written as DNA, the CDR3 is TGTGCCACCAGCACTCCTAGCGGGGACGAGACCCAGTACTTC. Translating it yields CATSTPSGDETQYF.

The V and J genes are TRBV6-6 and TRBJ2-4, with D possibly TRBD1 on 6 matching bases. The CDR3 spans 15 residues. The ends were cut back, 2 bases at V and 5 bases at J, with 13 bases in the middle. Germline-derived CDR1 and CDR2 are MNHNY and SVGAGI (reference sequence). In DNA, the CDR3 is TGTGCCAGCAGTTACAGGTCGGACAGCCAAAACATTCAGTACTTC. It translates to CASSYRSDSQNIQYF.

In regard to this clone: Germline is not matched at one junction end, which may reflect a read error. V usage is TRBV4-1 and J usage is TRBJ1-1; D is uncertain. This CDR3 is 15 amino acids long. CDR1 is MGHRA and CDR2 is YSYEKL in the germline V gene. In DNA, the CDR3 is TGCGCCAGCACCCAACTGGGCGGAAAGAACACTGAAGCTTTCTTT. Its translation is CASTQLGGKNTEAFF.